Listed below are T cell receptor beta chains from one sample, sequenced in a study of beta chain features in type 1 diabetes. Profiling relied on immunoSEQ multiplex PCR, and the TCRdb table lists in-frame clones only, not all of them. The table shows almost 350,000 clones, with around 8.5% occurring only once. The specimen sequenced was central memory CD4+ T cells from blood. These receptors came from a young man with type 1 diabetes. Each CDR3 is given with its conserved first and last residue. Each record gives: CDR3 protein, CDR3 DNA, clone size, J gene, D gene, V gene. A D gene is named only where the DNA matches it firmly. Clone size is given for some rows only: seen once, a few or many times, or a class if the clone is expanded.

CDR3 protein: CASSLAYQETQYF; CDR3 DNA: TGCGCCAGCAGCTTGGCCTACCAAGAGACCCAGTACTTC; clone size: -; J gene: TRBJ2-5; D gene: -; V gene: TRBV5-1
CDR3 protein: CASSLRRQGPNEQFF; CDR3 DNA: TGTGCCAGCAGCCTACGAAGACAGGGGCCTAATGAGCAGTTCTTC; clone size: -; J gene: TRBJ2-1; D gene: TRBD1; V gene: TRBV7-9
CDR3 protein: CASSRRLADAYNEQFF; CDR3 DNA: TGTGCCAGCAGCCGTCGACTAGCGGACGCCTACAATGAGCAGTTCTTC; clone size: few; J gene: TRBJ2-1; D gene: TRBD2; V gene: TRBV7-2
CDR3 protein: CASSRDRADEQYF; CDR3 DNA: TGTGCCAGCAGCCGGGACAGGGCCGACGAGCAGTACTTC; clone size: many; J gene: TRBJ2-7; D gene: TRBD1; V gene: TRBV7-2
CDR3 protein: CASSYGLRGNTEAFF; CDR3 DNA: TGTGCCAGCAGTTATGGACTCAGGGGGAACACTGAAGCTTTCTTT; clone size: -; J gene: TRBJ1-1; D gene: -; V gene: TRBV6-5
CDR3 protein: CASSVVPMGGLIF; CDR3 DNA: TGTGCCAGCAGCGTAGTCCCAATGGGCGGCTTGATCTTC; clone size: few; J gene: TRBJ2-1; D gene: -; V gene: TRBV9
CDR3 protein: CAISESVAGGAYNEQFF; CDR3 DNA: TGTGCCATCAGTGAGTCCGTAGCGGGGGGTGCCTACAATGAGCAGTTCTTC; clone size: few; J gene: TRBJ2-1; D gene: TRBD2; V gene: TRBV10-3
CDR3 protein: CASSRQGGNQPQHF; CDR3 DNA: TGTGCCAGCAGTCGGCAAGGGGGCAATCAGCCCCAGCATTTT; clone size: few; J gene: TRBJ1-5; D gene: -; V gene: TRBV6-6
CDR3 protein: CASSSGSGDSPLHF; CDR3 DNA: TGTGCCAGCAGTTCGGGGTCGGGGGATTCACCCCTCCACTTT; clone size: few; J gene: TRBJ1-6; D gene: -; V gene: TRBV6-5
CDR3 protein: CASSLNDEQYF; CDR3 DNA: TGTGCCAGCAGCTTGAACGACGAGCAGTACTTC; clone size: few; J gene: TRBJ2-7; D gene: -; V gene: TRBV5-6
CDR3 protein: CASSFQGATNEQFF; CDR3 DNA: TGCGCCAGCAGCTTCCAGGGAGCGACCAATGAGCAGTTCTTC; clone size: few; J gene: TRBJ2-1; D gene: -; V gene: TRBV5-1
CDR3 protein: CASGQGLNYGYTF; CDR3 DNA: TGCGCCAGCGGACAGGGGCTTAACTATGGCTACACCTTC; clone size: -; J gene: TRBJ1-2; D gene: TRBD1; V gene: TRBV4-3
CDR3 protein: CASSLQGQESSPLHF; CDR3 DNA: TGTGCCAGCAGCCTTCAGGGGCAGGAGAGTTCACCCCTCCACTTT; clone size: many; J gene: TRBJ1-6; D gene: -; V gene: TRBV2
CDR3 protein: CASSRGQGYEQYF; CDR3 DNA: TGTGCCAGCTCACGGGGACAGGGCTACGAGCAGTACTTC; clone size: -; J gene: TRBJ2-7; D gene: TRBD1; V gene: TRBV18
CDR3 protein: CATSQGAGQPQHF; CDR3 DNA: TGTGCCACCTCACAGGGGGCAGGTCAGCCCCAGCATTTT; clone size: few; J gene: TRBJ1-5; D gene: TRBD1; V gene: TRBV7-2
CDR3 protein: CASSVDIRETQYF; CDR3 DNA: TGTGCCAGCAGCGTAGATATTCGAGAGACCCAGTACTTC; clone size: few; J gene: TRBJ2-5; D gene: -; V gene: TRBV9
CDR3 protein: CASSERQAQGTQYF; CDR3 DNA: TGTGCCAGCAGTGAGAGGCAGGCTCAAGGGACCCAGTACTTC; clone size: many; J gene: TRBJ2-5; D gene: -; V gene: TRBV2
CDR3 protein: CASSAAGVGNQPQHF; CDR3 DNA: TGTGCCAGCAGTGCTGCGGGGGTAGGCAATCAGCCCCAGCATTTT; clone size: -; J gene: TRBJ1-5; D gene: -; V gene: TRBV2
CDR3 protein: CASSLEGLPNTEAFF; CDR3 DNA: TGCGCCAGCAGCTTGGAGGGGCTACCCAACACTGAAGCTTTCTTT; clone size: few; J gene: TRBJ1-1; D gene: -; V gene: TRBV5-1
CDR3 protein: CASSVAGRGGLETQYF; CDR3 DNA: TGTGCCAGCAGCGTAGCTGGGCGGGGGGGCCTTGAGACCCAGTACTTC; clone size: -; J gene: TRBJ2-5; D gene: TRBD2; V gene: TRBV9
CDR3 protein: CASSSNYGYTF; CDR3 DNA: TGTGCCAGCAGTTCGAATTATGGCTACACCTTC; clone size: many; J gene: TRBJ1-2; D gene: -; V gene: TRBV6-6
CDR3 protein: CASSLGGTSIVIEQYF; CDR3 DNA: TGTGCCAGCAGTTTAGGGGGGACTAGCATCGTCATCGAGCAGTACTTC; clone size: few; J gene: TRBJ2-7; D gene: TRBD2; V gene: TRBV27
CDR3 protein: CAWTGRTGEETQYF; CDR3 DNA: TGTGCCTGGACCGGGAGGACAGGGGAAGAGACCCAGTACTTC; clone size: few; J gene: TRBJ2-5; D gene: TRBD1; V gene: TRBV30
CDR3 protein: CASSHTRTGGSALHF; CDR3 DNA: TGTGCCAGCAGCCATACCCGGACAGGAGGTTCAGCCCTCCACTTT; clone size: few; J gene: TRBJ1-6; D gene: TRBD1; V gene: TRBV14
CDR3 protein: CASSTTGLGGSPLHF; CDR3 DNA: TGTGCCAGCTCCACGACAGGGCTCGGGGGTTCACCCCTCCACTTT; clone size: few; J gene: TRBJ1-6; D gene: TRBD1; V gene: TRBV7-2
CDR3 protein: CSVEESRDEGEQYF; CDR3 DNA: TGCAGCGTTGAAGAGTCCCGGGACGAGGGCGAGCAGTACTTC; clone size: few; J gene: TRBJ2-7; D gene: -; V gene: TRBV29-1
CDR3 protein: CASSLGRGSSYEQYF; CDR3 DNA: TGTGCCAGCAGCTTAGGTCGGGGGAGCTCCTACGAGCAGTACTTC; clone size: -; J gene: TRBJ2-7; D gene: -; V gene: TRBV11-2
CDR3 protein: CASSPMRGGAGANVLTF; CDR3 DNA: TGTGCCAGCAGCCCGATGAGAGGAGGGGCTGGGGCCAACGTCCTGACTTTC; clone size: -; J gene: TRBJ2-6; D gene: -; V gene: TRBV7-9
CDR3 protein: CASRRTGRDGYTF; CDR3 DNA: TGTGCCAGCAGGCGGACAGGGCGTGATGGCTACACCTTC; clone size: -; J gene: TRBJ1-2; D gene: TRBD1; V gene: TRBV7-2
CDR3 protein: CASSQGASWTEAFF; CDR3 DNA: TGTGCCAGCAGCCAGGGGGCTAGTTGGACTGAAGCTTTCTTT; clone size: few; J gene: TRBJ1-1; D gene: TRBD1; V gene: TRBV28
CDR3 protein: CASSGSISYEQYF; CDR3 DNA: TGTGCCAGCAGCGGGTCCATCTCCTACGAGCAGTACTTC; clone size: -; J gene: TRBJ2-7; D gene: -; V gene: TRBV7-2
CDR3 protein: CASKPAGWAEAFF; CDR3 DNA: TGTGCCAGCAAGCCGGCAGGGTGGGCTGAAGCTTTCTTT; clone size: -; J gene: TRBJ1-1; D gene: -; V gene: TRBV2
CDR3 protein: CASSHRRLHTGELFF; CDR3 DNA: TGTGCCAGCAGCCACAGGCGTTTGCACACCGGGGAGCTGTTTTTT; clone size: few; J gene: TRBJ2-2; D gene: -; V gene: TRBV28
CDR3 protein: CASSLGQGREEAFF; CDR3 DNA: TGCGCCAGCAGCTTGGGTCAGGGTCGGGAGGAAGCTTTCTTT; clone size: many; J gene: TRBJ1-1; D gene: -; V gene: TRBV5-1
CDR3 protein: CASGRGDSNQPQHF; CDR3 DNA: TGTGCCAGCGGGCGTGGAGATAGCAATCAGCCCCAGCATTTT; clone size: few; J gene: TRBJ1-5; D gene: -; V gene: TRBV27
CDR3 protein: CASSLGGSLEAFF; CDR3 DNA: TGTGCCAGCAGCCTTGGAGGGAGCCTTGAAGCTTTCTTT; clone size: -; J gene: TRBJ1-1; D gene: -; V gene: TRBV28
CDR3 protein: CSARSGSGYTF; CDR3 DNA: TGCAGTGCTAGGTCAGGGTCTGGCTACACCTTC; clone size: -; J gene: TRBJ1-2; D gene: -; V gene: TRBV20-1
CDR3 protein: CASKLGQGQREQYF; CDR3 DNA: TGTGCCAGCAAGCTCGGGCAGGGGCAGAGGGAGCAGTACTTC; clone size: few; J gene: TRBJ2-7; D gene: -; V gene: TRBV6-1
CDR3 protein: CASSLGQGAETQYF; CDR3 DNA: TGTGCCAGCAGCTTAGGACAGGGGGCGGAGACCCAGTACTTC; clone size: few; J gene: TRBJ2-5; D gene: TRBD1; V gene: TRBV7-2
CDR3 protein: CASSNPGTTEDTQYF; CDR3 DNA: TGTGCCAGCAGTAATCCCGGGACTACGGAAGATACGCAGTATTTT; clone size: few; J gene: TRBJ2-3; D gene: TRBD2; V gene: TRBV25-1
CDR3 protein: CASSLAQVNTGELFF; CDR3 DNA: TGCGCCAGCAGCTTGGCCCAGGTGAACACCGGGGAGCTGTTTTTT; clone size: -; J gene: TRBJ2-2; D gene: -; V gene: TRBV5-1
CDR3 protein: CASSEDRGKHNEQFF; CDR3 DNA: TGTGCCAGCAGCGAGGACAGGGGGAAGCACAATGAGCAGTTCTTC; clone size: many; J gene: TRBJ2-1; D gene: TRBD1; V gene: TRBV5-4